A single sample gave rise to the 28 T cell receptor beta chains below, sequenced in a study of CD8+CD57+ T cells in acquired aplastic anemia. Investigators profiled TCR beta VDJ and CDR3 from genomic DNA template. TCRdb fed the reads into MiXCR, producing one record per CDR3 protein. The data contain 100,000 to 130,000 distinct CDR3 sequences, approximately 48% of them seen just once; the ten biggest clones take up under 35%. The sample taken for sequencing was sorted CD4+, CD8+, or CD8+CD57+ T cells (not recorded which) from PBMCs. These receptors were taken from a human donor in good health, serving as a control.

This clonotype was picked up many times. The V call is TRBV9, the J call TRBJ2-1; D call uncertain. CDR1 SGDLS and CDR2 YYNGEE come from the germline V gene. Trimming shortened V by 0 bases and J by 5 bases, and 6 bases separated the two germline ends. This CDR3 has 13 residues. The CDR3 reads CASSVVHNNEQFF. In DNA, the CDR3 is TGTGCCAGCAGCGTAGTACACAACAATGAGCAGTTCTTC.

This clonotype was counted many times. The chain combines TRBV7-6 with TRBJ1-1, with TRBD1 matching over 7 bases. Unmatched junction bases numbered 10, after V lost 3 bases and J lost 3 bases. The CDR3 is 16 amino acids. Germline CDR1 reads SGHVS; CDR2 reads FNYEAQ. This CDR3 is CASSLGPAGGYTEAFF. DNA for the CDR3: TGTGCCAGCAGCTTGGGACCCGCAGGGGGGTACACTGAAGCTTTCTTT.

This clonotype has more than one count but fewer than ten. The J gene is TRBJ2-3, the V gene TRBV2; 11 nucleotides agree with TRBD2. CDR3 length equals 16 residues. Germline V gene data show CDR1 as SNHLY and CDR2 as FYNNEI. Unmatched junction bases numbered 5, after V lost 4 bases and J lost 2 bases. Here the CDR3 reads CASSVRLAGITDTQYF. The CDR3 nucleotides read TGTGCCAGCAGTGTACGACTAGCGGGGATCACAGATACGCAGTATTTT.

The CDR3 reads CATSRDPQGEQYF. Written as DNA, the CDR3 is TGTGCCACCAGCAGAGACCCACAGGGTGAGCAGTACTTC. The gene calls are TRBV15 and TRBJ2-7, with a possible D match to TRBD1 (6 bases). V lost 0 bases and J 7 bases, leaving 10 bases between the germline ends. The CDR3 extends over 13 amino acids. CDR1 and CDR2 (germline): LNHNV, YYDKDF (reference sequence). Full variable domain (remainder filled in from reference TRBV15 and TRBJ2-7): DAMVIQNPRYQVTQFGKPVTLSCSQTLNHNVMYWYQQKSSQAPKLLFHYYDKDFNNEADTPDNFQSRRPNTSFCFLDIRSPGLGDTAMYLCATSRDPQGEQYFGPGTRLTVT.

The genes are TRBV7-2 and TRBJ2-2; 9 bases are a match to TRBD2. V dropped 0 bases and J dropped 2; count of bases not matched to a gene: 7. The CDR3 spans 18 residues. The V gene's germline CDR1 is SGHTA and CDR2 FQGNSA. In DNA, the CDR3 is TGTGCCAGCAGCTTAGCGCTTAGGACTAGCGCTAACACCGGGGAGCTGTTTTTT. Its translation: CASSLALRTSANTGELFF.

Here the CDR3 reads CSAIPTGNTIYF. The CDR3 bases are TGCAGTGCTATACCGACAGGAAACACCATATATTTT. The chain links TRBV20-1 to TRBJ1-3; D is undetermined. Looked up from germline, CDR1 is DFQATT and CDR2 is SNEGSKA (reference sequence). V was pared by 4 bases and J by 4 bases, with 8 bases between. The CDR3 runs 12 residues.

This clonotype was observed a handful of times. V is TRBV6-1 and J is TRBJ2-2; 9 nucleotides agree with TRBD1. Germline CDR1 and CDR2: MNHNS and SASEGT. The V gene end was trimmed by 1 base and the J gene end by 7 bases; junction bases not matched to a gene: 7. The CDR3 sequence is 16 residues long. CDR3 in amino acids: CASSEGDRDYHGELFF. CDR3 in DNA: TGTGCCAGCAGTGAAGGGGACAGGGATTACCACGGGGAGCTGTTTTTT.

The rearrangement joins TRBV6-1 to TRBJ1-6; 9 bases fit TRBD1. V dropped 6 bases and J dropped 7; count of bases not matched to a gene: 10. The CDR3 consists of 16 residues. Germline values: CDR1 MNHNS, CDR2 SASEGT. CDR3 region: CASSLQTGTGNSPLHF. The DNA of the CDR3 is TGTGCCAGCAGCCTACAAACCGGGACAGGGAATTCACCCCTCCACTTT.

The rearrangement uses TRBV15 and TRBJ1-3; 9 bases map to TRBD1. CDR1 is LNHNV and CDR2 is YYDKDF in the germline V gene (reference sequence). Losses at the gene ends were 4 bases for V and 4 bases for J; bases not matched to a gene: 5. The CDR3 sequence is 15 residues long. CDR3 amino acids: CATSISGTGGNTIYF. CDR3 nucleotides: TGTGCCACCAGCATCTCGGGGACAGGGGGAAACACCATATATTTT.

This chain connects TRBV28 to TRBJ1-2; possible D gene TRBD1, 5 bases. Germline CDR1 is MDHEN and CDR2 is SYDVKM. CDR3 size: 11 residues. Trimming cost V 5 bases and J 10 bases, with 11 bases left between them. The DNA of the CDR3 is TGTGCCAGCAGTGGGGGAGGGGCCTACACCTTC. Protein: CASSGGGAYTF.

Of note for this clonotype: At one end the junction does not follow the germline gene, possibly because of a read error. The chain uses TRBV7-6 and TRBJ1-1; tentative D call: TRBD1 (5 bases). Germline V gene sequence: CDR1 SGHVS, CDR2 FNYEAQ. The CDR3 runs to 13 residues. CDR3 sequence: CASSRGKNTEAFF. CDR3 sequence (DNA): TGTGCCAGCAGCCGGGGGAAGAACACTGAAGCCTTCTTT.

This chain joins TRBV5-1 and TRBJ2-1; 8 bases fit TRBD1. This CDR3 comprises 15 residues. Germline loops: CDR1 SGHRS, CDR2 YFSETQ. Trimming at V came to 4 bases and at J to 4 bases, leaving 7 bases not matched to a gene. The CDR3: CASSNSGQGYNEQFF. DNA for the CDR3: TGCGCCAGCAGCAACAGCGGACAGGGATACAATGAGCAGTTCTTC.

The J gene is TRBJ1-2, the V gene TRBV9; the match to TRBD1 covers 8 bases. Trimming at V came to 4 bases and at J to 5 bases, leaving 4 bases not matched to a gene. Germline loops: CDR1 SGDLS, CDR2 YYNGEE. The CDR3 is made up of 13 amino acids. The CDR3 sequence: CASSMTGEYGYTF. The CDR3 coding sequence is TGTGCCAGCAGCATGACAGGGGAGTATGGCTACACCTTC. The whole variable domain, filled in from reference TRBV9 and TRBJ1-2, reads DSGVTQTPKHLITATGQRVTLRCSPRSGDLSVYWYQQSLDQGLQFLIQYYNGEERAKGNILERFSAQQFPDLHSELNLSSLELGDSALYFCASSMTGEYGYTFGSGTRLTVV.

The chain carries TRBV9 and TRBJ1-1; D is uncertain. The ends were cut back, 6 bases at V and 1 base at J, with 16 bases in the middle. In germline, CDR1 is SGDLS, CDR2 YYNGEE. The CDR3 loop spans 15 amino acids. In DNA form, the CDR3 reads TGTGCCAGCACCCCCGGAGTAACAGCGAACACTGAAGCTTTCTTT. Translated: CASTPGVTANTEAFF.

This clonotype was observed at least ten times. V is TRBV25-1 and J is TRBJ2-7, with 9 bases fitting TRBD1. The CDR3 length is 14 residues. Per the germline V gene, CDR1 is MGHDK and CDR2 is SYGVNS. The J segment lost 1 base and the V segment lost 2 bases, leaving 0 bases of the junction unmatched. CDR3 bases: TGTGCCAGCAGTGAAGGGACAGGGTCCTACGAGCAGTACTTC. Translating it yields CASSEGTGSYEQYF.

This clonotype was observed at least ten times. The chain uses TRBV12-3 or TRBV12-4 and TRBJ1-5; no clear D gene. This CDR3 is 13 amino acids long. Trimming cost V 7 bases and J 2 bases, with 9 bases left between them. As DNA, the CDR3 is TGTGCCAGCATGGGTGGAGGCAATCAGCCCCAGCATTTT. The encoded protein is CASMGGGNQPQHF.

This clonotype was detected a few times. V is TRBV2 and J is TRBJ2-1; unclear D gene. Looked up from germline, CDR1 is SNHLY and CDR2 is FYNNEI. This CDR3 region has 11 residues. V lost 7 bases to trimming and J lost 10 bases, with 11 bases between them. CDR3 in amino acids: CASIIKGEQFF. The CDR3 nucleotides are TGTGCCAGCATTATTAAAGGGGAGCAGTTCTTC.

The gene calls are TRBV5-1 and TRBJ1-2; tentatively, D is TRBD1 (5 bases). The germline gives CDR1 SGHRS, CDR2 YFSETQ. The CDR3 extends over 15 amino acids. V lost 0 bases, J lost 4 bases, and 13 bases lay in between. The CDR3 coding sequence is TGCGCCAGCAGCTTGGGGTCAGGGAGTAGCTATGGCTACACCTTC. Its translation: CASSLGSGSSYGYTF.

In the case of this clonotype: Just one base apart from a much larger clone, this may be a read error. The chain carries TRBV9 and TRBJ1-3, with 9 nucleotides matching TRBD1. V lost 10 bases to trimming and J lost 2 bases; unmatched junction nucleotides: 10. The CDR3 spans 15 residues. Germline values: CDR1 SGDLS, CDR2 YYNGEE. CDR3 in DNA: TGTGCCGGCAACGGACAGGGGTTGGCTGGAAACACCATATATTTT. Translation: CAGNGQGLAGNTIYF. Full variable domain (outside the CDR3, taken from reference TRBV9 and TRBJ1-3): DSGVTQTPKHLITATGQRVTLRCSPRSGDLSVYWYQQSLDQGLQFLIQYYNGEERAKGNILERFSAQQFPDLHSELNLSSLELGDSALYFCAGNGQGLAGNTIYFGEGSWLTVV.

This sequence joins TRBV5-6 and TRBJ1-2, with D possibly matching TRBD1 (5 bases). With 4 bases removed from V and 5 bases from J, the gap between germline ends came to 21 bases. CDR3 length: 16 residues. The germline V gene has CDR1 SGHDT and CDR2 YYEEEE. CDR3 loop: CASSIQGGERLYGYTF. The CDR3 nucleotides read TGTGCCAGCAGCATCCAGGGCGGGGAGAGGCTATATGGCTACACCTTC.

In its sample, this clonotype was seen a few times. The J gene is TRBJ2-1, the V gene TRBV15; D unclear. CDR1 and CDR2 from the germline V gene are LNHNV and YYDKDF (reference sequence). The CDR3 loop spans 13 amino acids. Trimming removed 4 bases at V and 5 bases at J, with 9 bases between. The CDR3 coding sequence is TGTGCCACCAGCATAAGACCTGACAATGAGCAGTTCTTC. Amino acid sequence: CATSIRPDNEQFF.

V and J are TRBV29-1 and TRBJ1-2; 10 bases agree with TRBD1. The CDR3 spans 15 residues. CDR1 is SQVTM, CDR2 ANQGSEA, per germline. This CDR3 is CSASRDRGGSRGYTF. The CDR3 region has the DNA TGCAGTGCTTCCCGGGACAGGGGAGGATCGAGAGGCTACACCTTC.

This clonotype was picked up many times. The chain couples TRBV12-3 or TRBV12-4 to TRBJ2-7, with D hard to call. V was cut by 7 bases and J by 7 bases, with 20 bases left in between. The CDR3 spans 14 residues. CDR3 protein: CASTLRSAISEQYF. The CDR3 region has the DNA TGTGCCAGCACCTTAAGGAGCGCCATATCTGAGCAGTACTTC.

V and J are TRBV5-1 and TRBJ2-2; D may match TRBD1 or TRBD2 (5 bases each). This CDR3 contains 15 residues. The germline CDR1 and CDR2 sequences are SGHRS and YFSETQ. Trimming shortened V by 6 bases and J by 7 bases, and 19 bases separated the two germline ends. The CDR3 region is CASKASEGRGGELFF. The CDR3 DNA sequence: TGCGCCAGCAAGGCTTCCGAGGGAAGGGGCGGGGAGCTGTTTTTT.

The J gene is TRBJ2-1, the V gene TRBV2; 10 bases are shared with TRBD2. Germline V CDR1 and CDR2: SNHLY, FYNNEI. J gave up 5 bases and V 5 bases, and 6 bases lay outside the gene matches. CDR3 length equals 15 residues. The CDR3 region is CASSPGTSENNEQFF. The CDR3 region has the DNA TGTGCCAGCAGTCCCGGGACTAGCGAAAACAATGAGCAGTTCTTC. Combining the CDR3 with reference TRBV2 and TRBJ2-1 gives the whole variable domain EPEVTQTPSHQVTQMGQEVILRCVPISNHLYFYWYRQILGQKVEFLVSFYNNEISEKSEIFDDQFSVERPDGSNFTLKIRSTKLEDSAMYFCASSPGTSENNEQFFGPGTRLTVL.

This clonotype was detected only a few times. The chain carries TRBV7-2 and TRBJ1-2; D might be TRBD1 (6 bases). The germline V gene encodes CDR1 SGHTA and CDR2 FQGNSA. Trimming pared 10 bases from V and 8 bases from J, leaving 14 bases between. This CDR3 has 11 amino acids. The chain's CDR3 is CAKEGGEGYTF. The CDR3 nucleotides are TGTGCCAAAGAGGGGGGGGAAGGCTACACCTTC.

V and J are TRBV19 and TRBJ2-3, with a possible D match to TRBD2 (5 bases). Trimming took off 3 bases at V and 1 base at J, with 8 bases between the two ends. Germline V gene lookup returns CDR1 LNHDA and CDR2 SQIVND (reference sequence). The CDR3 loop spans 14 amino acids. CDR3: CASSMLARTDTQYF. CDR3 coding DNA: TGTGCCAGTAGTATGCTAGCACGCACAGATACGCAGTATTTT.

The V call is TRBV7-9, the J call TRBJ2-7; D may be TRBD1 or TRBD2 (5 bases each). Trimming took off 5 bases at V and 5 bases at J, with 13 bases between the two ends. The CDR3 contains 13 residues. Germline loops: CDR1 SEHNR, CDR2 FQNEAQ (reference sequence). In DNA form, the CDR3 reads TGTGCCAGCAGCCCCCGGGGCAGGGACGAGCAGTACGTC. Amino acids: CASSPRGRDEQYV.